This entry lists 9 T cell receptor beta chains sequenced from one sample in a study of blood T cell repertoires in COVID-19. The table came from immunoSEQ multiplex PCR; TCRdb's copy has only in-frame clones and leaves some out. The table shows about 320,000 clones, with approximately 89% occurring only once. Sequenced sample: peripheral blood. These receptors were obtained from a woman aged 30 to 39 with COVID-19, enrolled during active disease.

The J gene is TRBJ1-3, the V gene TRBV9; 7 positions match TRBD1. V lost 4 bases to trimming and J lost 4 bases; unmatched junction nucleotides: 11. The CDR3 covers 16 residues. Germline CDR1 reads SGDLS; CDR2 reads YYNGEE. The CDR3 reads CASSPRGPSSGNTIYF. The CDR3 region has the DNA TGTGCCAGCAGCCCGAGGGGGCCTTCTTCCGGAAACACCATATATTTT.

This chain connects TRBV6-5 to TRBJ2-3; 9 bases are a match to TRBD1. The CDR3 is made up of 15 amino acids. Germline loops: CDR1 MNHEY, CDR2 SVGAGI. With V trimmed by 5 bases and J by 1 base, 4 bases remained unmatched. CDR3 in DNA: TGTGCCAGCAGTAAACAGGGGGCAGGCACAGATACGCAGTATTTT. This translates into CASSKQGAGTDTQYF.

This chain joins TRBV10-2 and TRBJ2-1; 7 positions match TRBD2. Germline CDR1 reads WSHSY; CDR2 reads SAAADI. V was clipped by 0 bases and J by 0 bases; unmatched bases: 11. This CDR3 has 19 amino acids. The CDR3 loop reads CASSESRPGGGSSYNEQFF. The CDR3 nucleotides read TGCGCCAGCAGTGAGTCGAGACCCGGTGGCGGGAGCTCCTACAATGAGCAGTTCTTC.

J is TRBJ2-2 and V is TRBV4-2, with 12 bases identical to TRBD2. Germline assignment: CDR1 LGHNA and CDR2 YNFKEQ. This CDR3 has 19 amino acids. After removal of 0 bases from V and 5 bases from J, the junction contained 10 bases not matched to a gene. This chain's CDR3 is CASSQEASGGALFTGELFF. CDR3 DNA sequence: TGTGCCAGCAGCCAAGAAGCTAGCGGGGGGGCCCTTTTTACCGGGGAGCTGTTTTTT.

This clone was seen only once. CDR3 amino acids: CSVAGTGDPNGYTF. For the CDR3, the DNA is TGCAGCGTCGCCGGGACAGGGGATCCCAATGGCTACACCTTC. J is TRBJ1-2 and V is TRBV29-1; 10 bases match TRBD1. Germline CDR1 is SQVTM and CDR2 is ANQGSEA. This CDR3 is 14 amino acids long. V dropped 6 bases and J dropped 6; count of bases not matched to a gene: 10.

This chain joins TRBV13 and TRBJ2-7; possibly TRBD2 for D (7 bases). Germline lookup yields CDR1 PRHDT and CDR2 FYEKMQ (reference sequence). V was pared by 5 bases and J by 4 bases, with 21 bases between. The CDR3 consists of 16 residues. In DNA form, the CDR3 reads TGTGCCAGCAGCCCCGATGGACAGCGGGGATCTTACGAGCAGTACTTC. Its protein product is CASSPDGQRGSYEQYF.

V is TRBV6-5 and J is TRBJ1-5; D is unresolved. V shed 2 bases and J shed 4 bases, with 6 bases lying between them. The CDR3 is 13 amino acids. The germline gives CDR1 MNHEY, CDR2 SVGAGI. The CDR3 DNA reads TGTGCCAGCAGTTACCGCGTAAATCAGCCCCAGCATTTT. It is translated as CASSYRVNQPQHF.

The rearrangement joins TRBV24-1 to TRBJ2-7; TRBD1 agrees at 11 bases. Germline-derived CDR1 and CDR2 are KGHDR and SFDVKD. The CDR3 is 15 amino acids. Trimming cost V 3 bases and J 2 bases; bases outside gene matches: 2. This CDR3 is CATSDPGQGAYEQYF. DNA of the CDR3: TGTGCCACCAGTGATCCGGGACAGGGGGCCTACGAGCAGTACTTC.

The chain joins TRBV5-1 to TRBJ2-4; 7 nucleotides line up with TRBD1. The germline V gene has CDR1 SGHRS and CDR2 YFSETQ. The CDR3 consists of 17 residues. The V gene end was trimmed by 4 bases and the J gene end by 1 base; junction bases not matched to a gene: 11. CDR3 in amino acids: CASSPAQGRLAKNIQYF. The CDR3 nucleotides read TGCGCCAGCAGCCCGGCACAGGGGCGTCTGGCCAAAAACATTCAGTACTTC.